The rows below give T cell receptor beta chains drawn from one sample of a study of regulatory T cells in long-lasting Graves disease. TCRdb re-derived calls from the multiplex PCR reads in MiXCR, one entry per CDR3 protein. This table holds about 540,000 distinct CDR3 sequences, less than 15% found once. The same specimen was also included in a second study, on T cells in Graves' hyperthyroidism and ophthalmopathy.

The input for sequencing was peripheral blood mononuclear cells (PBMCs), taken at new diagnosis, from a patient treated with antithyroid drugs. The receptor set was obtained from a young man with Graves disease. CDR3s include the opening cysteine and the closing phenylalanine or tryptophan. D genes are given only for firm matches. Only part of the rows carry a size: once, few, many, or a class if the clone is expanded.

V gene	clone size	CDR3 length	D gene	J gene	CDR3 protein	CDR3 DNA
TRBV3-1	many	11	NA	TRBJ2-2	CASSRIGELFF	TGTGCCAGCAGCCGTATCGGGGAGCTGTTTTTT
TRBV20-1	many	13	NA	TRBJ2-3	CSGNDLLGDTQYF	TGCAGTGGCAACGATCTCCTGGGAGATACGCAGTATTTT
TRBV12-3/TRBV12-4	many	20	TRBD2	TRBJ2-1	CASSATPGREARSSYNEQFF	TGTGCCAGCAGTGCCACCCCAGGGCGGGAGGCCAGGAGCTCCTACAATGAGCAGTTCTTC
TRBV7-6	few	16	TRBD2	TRBJ2-3	CASSRVGLVSTDTQYF	TGTGCCAGCAGCCGAGTGGGACTAGTGAGCACAGATACGCAGTATTTT
TRBV20-1	many	14	TRBD1	TRBJ2-5	CSASTPRGPETQYF	TGCAGTGCCTCGACCCCAAGGGGGCCCGAGACCCAGTACTTC
TRBV28	many	17	TRBD2	TRBJ2-7	CASSLDLAAIAYYEQYF	TGTGCCAGCAGTTTGGATCTAGCGGCGATAGCCTACTACGAGCAGTACTTC
TRBV6-1	NA	11	NA	TRBJ2-7	CASSDTCEQYF	TGTGCCAGCAGTGACACCTGCGAGCAGTACTTC
TRBV14	few	20	TRBD2	TRBJ2-2	CASSQAPWGLAGANTGELFF	TGTGCCAGCAGCCAAGCCCCCTGGGGACTAGCGGGAGCTAACACCGGGGAGCTGTTTTTT
TRBV18	few	17	TRBD1	TRBJ1-5	CASSPDRGWLSGQPQHF	TGTGCCAGCTCACCCGACAGGGGGTGGTTAAGTGGTCAGCCCCAGCATTTT
TRBV15	few	17	NA	TRBJ2-7	CATSNRPRILGSYEQYF	TGTGCCACCAGCAACCGTCCCCGGATTCTCGGCTCCTACGAGCAGTACTTC
TRBV30	NA	14	NA	TRBJ1-6	CAWSGRFYNSPLHF	TGTGCCTGGAGTGGCAGATTTTATAATTCACCCCTCCACTTT
TRBV12-3/TRBV12-4	many	16	NA	TRBJ2-7	CASSLQGPNLAHEQYF	TGTGCCAGCAGTTTACAGGGACCGAATCTCGCCCACGAGCAGTACTTC
TRBV6-2/TRBV6-3	many	12	NA	TRBJ2-5	CALRTDFETQYF	TGTGCCTTAAGAACGGATTTCGAGACCCAGTACTTC
TRBV20-1	many	14	TRBD2	TRBJ2-1	CSAKRAGGPVEQFF	TGCAGTGCTAAGAGGGCGGGAGGGCCTGTTGAGCAGTTCTTC
TRBV15	few	16	TRBD2	TRBJ2-7	CATSRGPLAEGHEQYF	TGTGCCACCAGCAGAGGACCCCTAGCGGAAGGCCACGAGCAGTACTTC
TRBV5-5	few	19	TRBD1	TRBJ2-6	CASSSHHGTGGSGANVLTF	TGTGCCAGCAGCTCGCACCACGGGACAGGGGGCTCTGGGGCCAACGTCCTGACTTTC
TRBV12-3/TRBV12-4	many	14	TRBD1	TRBJ2-7	CASSFGQGVSEQYF	TGTGCCAGCAGTTTCGGACAGGGAGTATCCGAGCAGTACTTC
TRBV7-2	many	14	NA	TRBJ2-5	CASSLEAGAETQYF	TGTGCCAGCAGCTTAGAGGCAGGCGCCGAGACCCAGTACTTC
TRBV30	NA	14	NA	TRBJ1-1	CAWKVWREDAEAFF	TGTGCCTGGAAAGTATGGAGGGAAGACGCTGAAGCTTTCTTT
TRBV12-3/TRBV12-4	many	14	TRBD2	TRBJ2-7	CASSWGLAAYEQYF	TGTGCCAGCAGTTGGGGACTAGCGGCCTACGAGCAGTACTTC
TRBV12-3/TRBV12-4	many	15	NA	TRBJ1-2	CASSLALSDSYGYTF	TGTGCCAGCAGTTTAGCGCTCTCGGACAGCTATGGCTACACCTTC
TRBV7-2	many	16	TRBD1	TRBJ2-3	CASSRQGGASTDTQYF	TGTGCCAGCAGCCGACAGGGGGGCGCTAGCACAGATACGCAGTATTTT
TRBV7-8	many	12	NA	TRBJ2-5	CASSSESETQYF	TGTGCCAGCAGCTCAGAATCGGAGACCCAGTACTTC
TRBV29-1	many	14	NA	TRBJ2-2	CSVEAGLSTGELFF	TGCAGCGTTGAGGCGGGGCTATCGACCGGGGAGCTGTTTTTT
TRBV6-5	few	14	NA	TRBJ2-5	CASSCSTLKETQYF	TGTGCCAGCAGTTGCTCGACTCTGAAAGAGACCCAGTACTTC
TRBV11-2	many	17	NA	TRBJ2-3	CASSSDRRRPVRDTQYF	TGTGCCAGCAGCAGCGACCGACGGCGTCCAGTTCGGGATACGCAGTATTTT
TRBV10-1	few	14	NA	TRBJ1-3	CASHLITLGDTIYF	TGCGCCAGCCACTTAATCACCCTTGGAGACACCATATATTTT
TRBV20-1	NA	17	TRBD2	TRBJ2-6	CSARDLAGVGGANVLTF	TGCAGTGCTAGAGACCTAGCGGGAGTCGGAGGGGCCAACGTCCTGACTTTC
TRBV20-1	many	14	TRBD1	TRBJ2-7	CSAYGQGRSYEQYF	TGCAGTGCCTACGGACAGGGTCGATCCTACGAGCAGTACTTC
TRBV25-1	NA	12	NA	TRBJ1-4	CASGEPNEKLFF	TGTGCCAGCGGGGAACCTAATGAAAAACTGTTTTTT
TRBV6-1	many	14	TRBD1	TRBJ2-7	CASSRDRLSYEQYF	TGTGCCAGCAGCCGGGACAGGTTATCCTACGAGCAGTACTTC
TRBV10-3	NA	14	NA	TRBJ1-4	CATQTGRSNEKLFF	TGTGCCACCCAGACGGGGAGGAGTAATGAAAAACTGTTTTTT
TRBV12-3/TRBV12-4	many	13	NA	TRBJ1-1	CASSARIQGEAFF	TGTGCCAGCAGTGCACGTATTCAAGGTGAAGCTTTCTTT
TRBV13	NA	13	NA	TRBJ2-1	CASSLDLEHEQFF	TGTGCCAGCAGCTTAGACCTAGAGCATGAGCAGTTCTTC
TRBV7-9	many	15	NA	TRBJ1-1	CASSLVGRLNTEAFF	TGTGCCAGCAGCTTAGTAGGACGGCTAAACACTGAAGCTTTCTTT
TRBV2	many	18	NA	TRBJ1-5	CASSEAVVQGYSNQPQHF	TGTGCCAGCAGTGAAGCGGTAGTTCAAGGTTATAGCAATCAGCCCCAGCATTTT
TRBV7-6	NA	14	NA	TRBJ2-1	CASSLGPSINEQFF	TGTGCCAGCAGCTTAGGTCCTAGCATCAATGAGCAGTTCTTC
TRBV30	many	12	NA	TRBJ2-7	CAWKTGNGEQYF	TGTGCCTGGAAGACGGGAAACGGCGAGCAGTACTTC
TRBV20-1	NA	12	TRBD1	TRBJ1-5	CSASTGNQPQHF	TGCAGTGCGTCGACAGGGAATCAGCCCCAGCATTTT
TRBV30	NA	14	NA	TRBJ1-3	CAWIHGTSGNTIYF	TGTGCCTGGATTCATGGGACATCTGGAAACACCATATATTTT
TRBV11-2	many	15	TRBD1	TRBJ1-1	CASSPRGRMNTEAFF	TGTGCCAGCAGCCCGAGGGGGCGCATGAACACTGAAGCTTTCTTT
TRBV5-1	NA	16	NA	TRBJ2-5	CASSLTGLILPGTQYF	TGCGCCAGCAGCCTAACCGGGCTAATATTACCAGGGACCCAGTACTTC
TRBV30	many	11	NA	TRBJ2-7	CAWSRGYEQYF	TGTGCCTGGAGTCGGGGGTACGAGCAGTACTTC
TRBV5-8	few	15	NA	TRBJ2-2	CASSSPLQNTGELFF	TGTGCCAGCAGCTCGCCCTTACAGAACACCGGGGAGCTGTTTTTT
TRBV20-1	many	13	NA	TRBJ2-7	CSATRDRIYEQYF	TGCAGTGCCACAAGGGACCGAATTTACGAGCAGTACTTC
TRBV29-1	few	13	NA	TRBJ2-7	CSVDMQGRNEQYF	TGCAGCGTTGATATGCAGGGGCGGAACGAGCAGTACTTC
TRBV10-3	few	15	TRBD2	TRBJ2-2	CAISLAGSNTGELFF	TGTGCCATCAGTCTAGCGGGTTCGAACACCGGGGAGCTGTTTTTT
TRBV7-9	many	12	NA	TRBJ2-1	CASSSAANEQFF	TGTGCCAGCAGCTCCGCGGCAAATGAGCAGTTCTTC
TRBV27	many	15	TRBD1	TRBJ1-1	CASSYYYRGNAEAFF	TGTGCCAGCAGTTATTACTACAGGGGGAACGCTGAAGCTTTCTTT